This paragraph covers one T cell receptor (beta chain) sequence. The data were taken from a study of shared clonotypes between healthy human individuals. The V segment lost 3 bases and the J segment 2 bases; nucleotides outside the gene matches: 5. The CDR3 runs to 15 residues. CDR1 is SGHVS and CDR2 is FNYEAQ in the germline V gene. The repertoire was sequenced with immunoSEQ multiplex PCR; TCRdb's copy has only in-frame clones and lacks some. This table holds 2.3 million or so clones, more than 85% found once. The material sequenced was naive CD4+ T cells from PBMCs. Subset in this sample: CD45RA+ positively selected. The V gene is TRBV7-6, the J gene TRBJ2-3; 7 positions match TRBD1. The receptor comes from a man between 18 and 35 years old in good health. Some clones in this sample may be carry-over from other donors' samples. The chain's CDR3 is CASSFNGQATDTQYF. DNA for the CDR3: TGTGCCAGCAGCTTTAACGGACAGGCCACAGATACGCAGTATTTT.